This T cell receptor (beta chain) was retrieved from a study of cytomegalovirus exposure and HLA in healthy donors (TCRdb year 2017). In terms of the full investigation: According to an earlier analysis of around 600 of the donors, about 179 million T cells yielded 90 million to 140 million unique TCR beta sequences and around 280 Gb of sequence data. An early release that covered about 600 HLA-typed donors contained approximately 290 gigabases of sequencing data and 65 million to 100 million unique TCR sequences. Among the roughly 380 genotyped donors, under 90% belonged to the genetic ancestry cluster associated with self-reported Caucasian donors. The study was designed to test whether signatures of past pathogen exposure could be identified by cataloging public T cell receptors. The study profiled the T cell repertoires of about 640 subjects by immunosequencing and related them to cytomegalovirus serostatus. A separate validation cohort of over 95 different subjects was used in addition to the 666-subject first cohort. To predict cytomegalovirus infection status, the study combined high-throughput TCR immunosequencing, statistical association of individual TCRs with disease status, and machine learning. A later analysis re-analyzed previously published TCR beta repertoires from 666 donors and added high-resolution HLA genotyping to study TCR occurrence patterns. Rather than using new phenotypic data, the later analysis identified candidate immune exposures from TCR beta sequences and from how often those sequences occurred across donors. An earlier analysis of fewer than 750 of the donors used high-throughput TCR beta sequencing to judge whether each TCR beta V gene segment behaved as functional or pseudogenic. Donor age, sex, ethnicity and CMV serostatus were compiled together with the repertoire data. Genome-wide SNP genotypes for about 65% of the roughly 670 donors were used in a later genetic analysis, which treated that subset as a discovery cohort. All discovery cohort repertoires had been generated using a single sequencing platform. Both class I and class II loci were covered by HLA typing, at four-digit resolution. The number of typed donors differed by locus: about 629-640 for A, B, C, DRB1 and DQB1; about 520 for DQA1; about 600 for DPA1; and roughly 490 for DPB1. A few DR-DQ haplotypes were treated as single units for association and clustering because of strong linkage in the cohort. Across approximately 400 genotyped donors of the cohort, an average of 235,054 unique TCR beta nucleotide sequences per donor were sequenced, and 15% to 20% of those sequences were non-productive. Broad study findings and their caveats: A further reported finding was that TCR beta sequences accurately predicted the HLA-A and HLA-B alleles for most subjects in the first cohort. When HLA alleles, especially DR and DQ, strongly co-occurred, TCR associations were difficult to assign to individual alleles. In both the original and validation cohorts, the classifier was reported to diagnose cytomegalovirus status with high specificity and sensitivity. A cluster of highly shared sequence variants was judged likely to represent a technical artifact of the sequencing pipeline. It was suggested by the authors that the approach could potentially be generalized to other disease states and immunological phenotypes. Presence/absence analyses assumed roughly uniform sequencing depth across donors, an assumption that may not hold. Because counts were too low, around 17 rarely observed V segments, including chromosome 9 orphons, were left out of the earlier analysis of over 550 of the donors. In vitro tests confirmed that a few of the cytomegalovirus-associated TCR beta chains recognize cytomegalovirus antigens. According to a later analysis, TCR association rates differed among HLA loci, with DRB1 alleles showing the most associated TCRs and HLA-C alleles showing the fewest. Several of the top co-occurrence clusters appeared to be linked to parvovirus B19, influenza, CMV and Epstein-Barr virus, according to a later analysis. Because HLA typing was unavailable for some donors at each locus, only the typed subset was used in association tests. In a later analysis, most CMV-associated TCR beta chains were found to appear HLA-restricted, with HLA associations seemingly driven largely by CMV exposure. A later analysis associated 15,000 to 20,000 TCR beta sequences with specific HLA alleles at a false discovery rate of 0.05. CMV serostatus was the only immune exposure information available for the cohort. Correlated functional status among segregating V segments might be attributable to linkage disequilibrium, but an unknown experimental factor could not be ruled out. While some public TCRs were present in many individuals, most TCR sequences turned up only very rarely across donors. Compared with equally common non-associated chains, HLA-associated TCR beta chains in a later analysis were more clonally expanded and had lower generation probabilities. This cohort had only TCR beta chains sequenced, and the lack of alpha or paired-chain data limited which features could be detected. An earlier analysis of some 560 of the donors showed that most TCR beta V segments appeared in productive rearrangements either about 90% or about 30% of the time, which broadly matched IMGT annotations. In a later genetic analysis, a missense DCLRE1C variant was associated with V-gene and J-gene trimming of TCR beta chains, and the association was replicated in an independent cohort. In the study, approximately 160 TCR beta chains were listed as associated with cytomegalovirus. Compared with the approximately 670-donor mean, donors in an Asian-associated ancestry cluster had fewer N-insertions in productive TCRs, according to a later genetic analysis.

The cohort was made up of 650 to 700 healthy bone marrow donors. Cohort members were all nominally healthy when sampled, although unrecorded immune exposures were likely present. The donor was CMV seropositive and was included in the group of 300 or so seropositive cohort members. Every donor gave a peripheral blood sample, and the peripheral blood mononuclear cells from that sample were used for TCR beta sequencing. The Qiagen DNeasy Blood Extraction Kit was used to extract genomic DNA from the blood cell samples. The library was made by the immunoSEQ multiplex PCR assay. A mixture of 60 forward primers for TCR Vbeta segments and 13 reverse primers for TCR Jbeta segments was used in the multiplex PCR. A multiplex PCR assay on genomic DNA amplified the CDR3 region of rearranged TCR beta genes. On the Illumina HiSeq System, the amplified TCR beta libraries were sequenced as 87-base-pair reads. The study's own analysis went as follows. Across the 670 or so repertoires, a later analysis counted around 80 million unique TCR beta chains, 9 million to 14 million of which were shared by at least two donors. Raw reads were error-corrected and collapsed into unique sequences with a nearest-neighbor algorithm that merged closely related sequences to remove PCR and sequencing errors. V, D and J gene segments were assigned by aligning CDR3 sequences to IMGT reference sequences. For a sequence to be retained, a match of at least six nucleotides to both a V gene segment and a J gene segment was required. A rearrangement was called productive if the CDR3 had no stop codons and remained in frame with V and J, and every other rearrangement was called non-productive. Following IMGT convention, CDR3 was defined as the stretch from the second conserved V-encoded cysteine up to the conserved J-encoded phenylalanine. The earlier analysis of 587 of the donors excluded sequences that lacked an unambiguous match to a single V gene segment. An earlier analysis of 587 of the donors classified V segments as functional when productive rearrangements were above 56.7% and as segregating when the standard deviation between donors was above 5%. A statistical classification framework was developed to diagnose cytomegalovirus status using the catalog of TCR beta chain sequences. In a later analysis, V and J genes were assigned by comparing TCR nucleotide sequences against IMGT/GENE-DB human TR gene sequences. Using the TCRdist pipeline, a later analysis assigned CDR3 sequences along with most-parsimonious VDJ recombination scenarios. A later analysis defined each TCR beta chain by its CDR3 amino acid sequence plus V-gene family, and excluded reads lacking a unique V-gene family. In a later analysis, 500 to 650 highly shared, low-generation-probability nucleotide sequences were removed to address suspected cross-contamination and a sequencing artifact. In a later analysis, a clonal expansion index was calculated for each public chain from normalized within-repertoire ranks of inferred template counts. In a later analysis, generation probabilities were computed using a VDJ recombination model fitted to out-of-frame rearrangements, and the results were checked against IGoR. In a later analysis, hypergeometric tests were used to score TCR-TCR, TCR-HLA and TCR-CMV co-occurrence, with a repertoire-size bias correction applied to TCR pairs. In a later analysis, false discovery rates were estimated by permuting HLA or CMV assignments 20 times. In a later analysis, co-occurring TCRs were grouped with DBSCAN, and TCRdist sequence similarity was added when clustering was performed within HLA-allele-positive subsets. For co-occurrence clustering, repertoires with fewer than 30,000 or more than 120,000 public chains were excluded, along with five repertoires with anomalous nucleotide sharing. The table comes from immuneACCESS by way of TCRdb, which keeps in-frame sequences with V and J called. Part of the clones is missing from these tables; in studies checked, under half for an unresolved V gene and the rest for unknown reasons. The DNA gave D and trimming, while V, J and clone size come from that table. In this sample the table shows 200,000 or so clones, about 80% of which occur a single time. Around 2% of the sample goes to the ten largest clones.

In the case of this clone: The clone's antigen remains unknown. The record has no base qualities; no much larger clone is one base away.

This sequence originates from a woman aged 18-30 years in good health and CMV-seropositive. Material for sequencing was PBMCs.

CDR3 reads: CASRPGQGYYGYTF. The base sequence is TGTGCCAGCAGACCGGGACAGGGGTACTATGGCTACACCTTC. The V and J genes are TRBV5-8 and TRBJ1-2; 10 bases in the middle match TRBD1. Including cysteine and phenylalanine, the CDR3 has 14 amino acids. The CDR3 DNA has 42 bases and is translated from base 1. The germline V gene specifies SGHTS as CDR1 and YDEGEE as CDR2. Ends trimmed: V by 5 bases, J by 3 bases; bases unmatched to a gene: 4.